This TCR beta chain was documented in a study of shared T cell receptors in the human thymus. Germline V gene lookup returns CDR1 SGHRS and CDR2 YFSETQ. The CDR3 is 14 amino acids. The junction had 8 bases not matched to a gene; V was cut back by 4 bases and J by 8 bases. Data came from immunoSEQ multiplex PCR; TCRdb stores just in-frame clones and leaves some out. The data show roughly 550,000 clones, with approximately 78% seen just once and roughly 0.013% held by the top ten. The data were also submitted as part of a second study, on human thymus T cells.

Sequencing input: thymocytes. The rearrangement joins TRBV5-1 to TRBJ1-2; TRBD1 matches 10 bases. The clonotype originates from a boy under three years old with a congenital heart defect. CDR3 residues: CASSAGQGKGGYTF. The CDR3 nucleotides read TGCGCCAGCAGCGCGGGACAGGGGAAAGGCGGCTACACCTTC.